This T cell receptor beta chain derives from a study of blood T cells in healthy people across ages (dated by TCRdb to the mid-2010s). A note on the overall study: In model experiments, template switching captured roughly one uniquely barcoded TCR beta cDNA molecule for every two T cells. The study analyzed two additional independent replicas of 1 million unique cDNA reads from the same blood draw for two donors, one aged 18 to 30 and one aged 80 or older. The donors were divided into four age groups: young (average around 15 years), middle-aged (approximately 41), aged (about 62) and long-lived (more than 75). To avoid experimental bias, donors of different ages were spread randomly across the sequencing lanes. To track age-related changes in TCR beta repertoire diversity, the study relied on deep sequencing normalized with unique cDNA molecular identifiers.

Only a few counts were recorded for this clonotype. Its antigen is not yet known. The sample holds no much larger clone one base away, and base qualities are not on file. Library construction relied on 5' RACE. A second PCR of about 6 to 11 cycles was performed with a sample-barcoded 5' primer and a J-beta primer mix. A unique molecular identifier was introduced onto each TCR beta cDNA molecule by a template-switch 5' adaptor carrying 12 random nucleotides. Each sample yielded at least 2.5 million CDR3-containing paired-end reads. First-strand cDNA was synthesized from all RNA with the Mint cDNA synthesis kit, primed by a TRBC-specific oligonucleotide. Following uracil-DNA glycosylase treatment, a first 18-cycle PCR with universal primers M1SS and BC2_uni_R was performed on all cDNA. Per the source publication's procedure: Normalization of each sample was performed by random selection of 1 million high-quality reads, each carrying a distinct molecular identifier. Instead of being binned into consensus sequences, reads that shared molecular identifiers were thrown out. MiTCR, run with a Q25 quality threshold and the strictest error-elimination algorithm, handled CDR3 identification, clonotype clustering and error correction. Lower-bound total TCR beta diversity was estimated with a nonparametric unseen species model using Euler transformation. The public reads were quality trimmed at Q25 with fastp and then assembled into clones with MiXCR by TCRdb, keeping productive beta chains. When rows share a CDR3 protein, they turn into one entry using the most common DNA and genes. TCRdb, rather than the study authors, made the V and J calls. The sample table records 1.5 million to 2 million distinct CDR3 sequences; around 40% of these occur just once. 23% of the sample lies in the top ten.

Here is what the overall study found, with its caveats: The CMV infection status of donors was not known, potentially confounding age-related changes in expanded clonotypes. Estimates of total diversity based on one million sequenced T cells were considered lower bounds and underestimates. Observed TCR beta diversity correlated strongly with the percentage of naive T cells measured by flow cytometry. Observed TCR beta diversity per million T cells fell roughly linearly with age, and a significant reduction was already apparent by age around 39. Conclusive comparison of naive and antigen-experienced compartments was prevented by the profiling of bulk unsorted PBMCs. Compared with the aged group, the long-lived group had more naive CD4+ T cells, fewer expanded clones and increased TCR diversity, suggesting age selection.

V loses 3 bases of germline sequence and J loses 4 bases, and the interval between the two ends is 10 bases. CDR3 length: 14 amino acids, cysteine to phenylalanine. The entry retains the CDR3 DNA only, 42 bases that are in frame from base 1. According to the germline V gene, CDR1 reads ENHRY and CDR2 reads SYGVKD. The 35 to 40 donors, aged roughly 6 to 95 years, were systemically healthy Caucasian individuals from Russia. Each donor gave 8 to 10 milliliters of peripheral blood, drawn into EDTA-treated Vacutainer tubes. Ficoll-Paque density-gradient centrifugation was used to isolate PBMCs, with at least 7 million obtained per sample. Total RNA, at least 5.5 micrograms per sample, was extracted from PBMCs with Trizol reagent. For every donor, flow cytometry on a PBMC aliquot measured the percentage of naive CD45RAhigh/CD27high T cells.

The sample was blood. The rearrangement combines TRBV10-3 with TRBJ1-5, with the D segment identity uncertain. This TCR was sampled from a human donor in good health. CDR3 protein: CAISDLTLNQPQHF. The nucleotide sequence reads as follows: TGTGCCATCAGTGATTTGACCTTAAATCAGCCCCAGCATTTT.